A single sample is the source of the 26 T cell receptor beta chains below, sequenced in a study of blood T cell repertoires in COVID-19. Sequencing used immunoSEQ multiplex PCR; TCRdb keeps in-frame clones, though not all of them. The sample holds some 240,000 clones, 82% seen once. Sequencing input: peripheral blood. The receptors originated from a woman aged 70-85 years with COVID-19, enrolled during active disease.

The rearrangement uses TRBV2 and TRBJ1-1; 8 bases map to TRBD1. The V and J ends lost 5 bases and 4 bases, in that order; junction bases with no gene match: 9. This CDR3 contains 15 residues. The germline V gene encodes CDR1 SNHLY and CDR2 FYNNEI. CDR3 amino acids: CASSSGGPKGTEAFF. The CDR3 nucleotides read TGTGCCAGCAGTTCAGGGGGCCCCAAAGGCACTGAAGCTTTCTTT.

This chain joins TRBV27 and TRBJ2-2; D call uncertain. V dropped 0 bases and J dropped 8 bases, with 10 bases sitting between them. The CDR3 loop spans 14 amino acids. Germline lookup yields CDR1 MNHEY and CDR2 SMNVEV (reference sequence). The CDR3 loop is CASSLSLLLGELFF. DNA for the CDR3: TGTGCCAGCAGTTTATCGTTATTATTGGGGGAGCTGTTTTTT.

This clone has only a few counts. This chain connects TRBV7-9 to TRBJ2-2; TRBD1 agrees at 9 bases. CDR1 and CDR2 (germline): SEHNR, FQNEAQ (reference sequence). The length of the CDR3 is 15 residues. Unmatched junction bases numbered 7, after V lost 6 bases and J lost 5 bases. The CDR3 DNA is TGTGCCAGCAGATCAAACAGGGGGCGGACCGGGGAGCTGTTTTTT. Its protein is CASRSNRGRTGELFF. Complete variable domain (other parts from reference TRBV7-9 and TRBJ2-2): DTGVSQNPRHKITKRGQNVTFRCDPISEHNRLYWYRQTLGQGPEFLTYFQNEAQLEKSRLLSDRFSAERPKGSFSTLEIQRTEQGDSAMYLCASRSNRGRTGELFFGEGSRLTVL.

This rearrangement joins TRBV2 to TRBJ1-5, with 11 nucleotides matching TRBD1. The CDR3 runs 13 residues. The V and J ends lost 11 bases and 5 bases, in that order; junction bases with no gene match: 5. Germline V gene lookup returns CDR1 SNHLY and CDR2 FYNNEI. The CDR3 loop is CAGGTGGDQPQHF. The DNA of the CDR3 is TGTGCCGGAGGGACAGGGGGAGATCAGCCCCAGCATTTT.

The chain joins TRBV7-8 to TRBJ1-6; D not resolved. Trimming cost V 3 bases and J 8 bases, with 8 bases left between them. The germline CDR1 and CDR2 sequences are SGHVS and FQNEAQ. The CDR3 is made up of 13 amino acids. CDR3: CASSLEVDSPLHF. The CDR3 bases are TGTGCCAGCAGCTTGGAGGTAGATTCACCCCTCCACTTT.

This clone was counted only a few times. The genes are TRBV10-3 and TRBJ2-2; 8 bases fit TRBD1. The CDR3 is made up of 16 amino acids. V was pared by 0 bases and J by 1 base, with 1 base of the junction left unmatched. Germline loops: CDR1 ENHRY, CDR2 SYGVKD. The CDR3, as DNA: TGTGCCATCAGTGAGTCCGGGACAGGGAACACCGGGGAGCTGTTTTTT. Translating gives CAISESGTGNTGELFF.

This rearrangement joins TRBV7-9 to TRBJ1-4; D gene uncertain. Germline V gene data show CDR1 as SEHNR and CDR2 as FQNEAQ (reference sequence). The V gene lost 4 bases and the J gene lost 0 bases, with 12 bases spanning the gap. The CDR3 has 16 amino acids. CDR3 coding DNA: TGTGCCAGCAGCTCTCCTTACACAGCAACTAATGAAAAACTGTTTTTT. Residues: CASSSPYTATNEKLFF.

This sequence joins TRBV5-1 and TRBJ1-1; 10 bases fit TRBD1. The CDR3 totals 13 residues. CDR1 and CDR2 (germline): SGHRS, YFSETQ. The V and J ends lost 4 bases and 7 bases, in that order; junction bases with no gene match: 4. CDR3 residues: CASSRDRGVEAFF. The CDR3 DNA follows: TGCGCCAGCAGCCGGGACAGGGGCGTTGAAGCTTTCTTT.

The chain employs TRBV29-1 and TRBJ2-1; D might be TRBD1 (7 bases). The CDR3 loop spans 15 amino acids. The V and J ends lost 6 bases and 2 bases respectively, with 17 bases between them. CDR1 and CDR2 (germline): SQVTM, ANQGSEA. CDR3 sequence reads: CSVPGGRGTYNEQFF. The CDR3 bases are TGCAGCGTCCCCGGGGGCAGGGGGACCTACAATGAGCAGTTCTTC.

V and J are TRBV21-1 and TRBJ2-7; the DNA was not used to check the table's D call, TRBD2. TRBV21-1 is given as a pseudogene. This CDR3 contains 14 residues. The CDR3 bases are TGTGCCAGCAGCAAATTTCCTTGTTTCTACGAGCAGTACTTC. Protein: CASSKFPCFYEQYF.

The V and J genes are TRBV7-6 and TRBJ2-1; 7 nucleotides line up with TRBD2. The CDR3 consists of 15 residues. The germline V gene has CDR1 SGHVS and CDR2 FNYEAQ. V was clipped by 2 bases and J by 8 bases; unmatched bases: 9. CDR3 sequence: CASSLSAGVFDEQFF. For the CDR3, the DNA is TGTGCCAGCAGCTTAAGTGCGGGAGTGTTCGATGAGCAGTTCTTC. Full variable domain (rest looked up from reference TRBV7-6 and TRBJ2-1): GAGVSQSPRYKVTKRGQDVALRCDPISGHVSLYWYRQALGQGPEFLTYFNYEAQQDKSGLPNDRFSAERPEGSISTLTIQRTEQRDSAMYRCASSLSAGVFDEQFFGPGTRLTVL.

This rearrangement joins TRBV5-1 to TRBJ2-1; D possibly corresponds to TRBD2 (5 bases). Germline loops: CDR1 SGHRS, CDR2 YFSETQ. The CDR3 is 16 amino acids. V gave up 4 bases and J gave up 3 bases, with 17 bases separating them. Here the CDR3 DNA reads TGCGCCAGCAGCCCCTCAGCACGCGGACTCTACAATGAGCAGTTCTTC. It translates to CASSPSARGLYNEQFF.

The J gene is TRBJ1-3, the V gene TRBV7-2; 7 bases fit TRBD1. With 4 bases clipped from V and 3 bases from J, the junction kept 3 bases outside the gene matches. The CDR3 length is 14 residues. Germline V gene data show CDR1 as SGHTA and CDR2 as FQGNSA. Here the CDR3 reads CASSSGTVGNTIYF. CDR3 DNA sequence: TGTGCCAGCAGCTCCGGGACAGTTGGAAACACCATATATTTT.

The chain joins TRBV6-1 to TRBJ2-6, with D uncertain. The germline CDR1 and CDR2 sequences are MNHNS and SASEGT. The CDR3 covers 17 residues. V shed 0 bases and J shed 0 bases, with 9 bases lying between them. CDR3 DNA: TGTGCCAGCAGTGAAGCGGGCGATGACTCTGGGGCCAACGTCCTGACTTTC. Protein: CASSEAGDDSGANVLTF.

This rearrangement joins TRBV7-2 to TRBJ2-1; TRBD2 agrees at 10 bases. Germline V lookup: CDR1 SGHTA, CDR2 FQGNSA. Losses at the gene ends were 2 bases for V and 4 bases for J; bases not matched to a gene: 5. The length of the CDR3 is 16 residues. CDR3 in amino acids: CASSLLAGEGYNEQFF. As DNA, the CDR3 is TGTGCCAGCAGCTTACTAGCGGGAGAGGGTTACAATGAGCAGTTCTTC.

The rearrangement uses TRBV19 and TRBJ1-2; D is possibly TRBD1 (6 bases). The ends were cut back, 3 bases at V and 4 bases at J, with 18 bases in the middle. CDR3 length equals 16 residues. CDR1 and CDR2 from the germline V gene are LNHDA and SQIVND (reference sequence). The CDR3 loop reads CASSIAQQTGFYGYTF. In DNA form, the CDR3 reads TGTGCCAGTAGTATTGCCCAACAGACAGGATTCTATGGCTACACCTTC.

This chain uses TRBV6-5 with TRBJ1-1; D is undetermined. This CDR3 is built from 14 residues. The germline V gene has CDR1 MNHEY and CDR2 SVGAGI. Trimming took off 4 bases at V and 5 bases at J, with 14 bases between the two ends. The CDR3 DNA follows: TGTGCCAGCAGTTCCCGACGGGGAGGGACTGAAGCTTTCTTT. This gives the protein CASSSRRGGTEAFF.

The CDR3 DNA follows: TGCAGCGCCCGGACAGACTTACTAGCCAAAAACATTCAGTACTTC. Translated, it gives CSARTDLLAKNIQYF. J is TRBJ2-4 and V is TRBV29-1; maybe TRBD1 (6 bases). The ends were cut back, 7 bases at V and 0 bases at J, with 16 bases in the middle. The germline V gene encodes CDR1 SQVTM and CDR2 ANQGSEA. This CDR3 contains 15 residues. The full variable domain, in which reference TRBV29-1 and TRBJ2-4 provide the parts outside the CDR3, is SAVISQKPSRDICQRGTSLTIQCQVDSQVTMMFWYRQQPGQSLTLIATANQGSEATYESGFVIDKFPISRPNLTFSTLTVSNMSPEDSSIYLCSARTDLLAKNIQYFGAGTRLSVL.

This clone showed up just a few times. Mismatch with germline at one junction end may stem from a read error. V and J are TRBV28 and TRBJ2-2, with TRBD2 identical over 13 bases. The CDR3 length is 19 residues. Per the germline V gene, CDR1 is MDHEN and CDR2 is SYDVKM. DNA of the CDR3: TGTGCCAGCAATTTAACCCCCGGGACTAGCGGGATTTTTACCGGGGAGCTGTTTTTT. As protein: CASNLTPGTSGIFTGELFF.

The chain employs TRBV7-2 and TRBJ2-7; weak D call: TRBD2 (6 bases). The CDR3 extends over 13 amino acids. The V and J ends lost 2 bases and 7 bases respectively, with 12 bases between them. The germline CDR1 and CDR2 sequences are SGHTA and FQGNSA. This chain's CDR3 is CASSLSGGGEQYF. The CDR3 region has the DNA TGTGCCAGCAGCTTATCAGGCGGAGGGGAGCAGTACTTC. Drawing the rest from reference TRBV7-2 and TRBJ2-7, the complete variable domain is GAGVSQSPSNKVTEKGKDVELRCDPISGHTALYWYRQSLGQGLEFLIYFQGNSAPDKSGLPSDRFSAERTGGSVSTLTIQRTQQEDSAVYLCASSLSGGGEQYFGPGTRLTVT.

The chain recombines TRBV30 with TRBJ1-1; D possibly corresponds to TRBD1 (5 bases). Germline V gene data show CDR1 as GTSNPN and CDR2 as SVGIG (reference sequence). The ends were cut back, 0 bases at V and 8 bases at J, with 13 bases in the middle. The CDR3 runs to 13 residues. CDR3: CAWSVIGNREAFF. CDR3 nucleotide sequence: TGTGCCTGGAGTGTGATTGGCAACAGGGAAGCTTTCTTT.

The chain recombines TRBV3-1 (or the pseudogene TRBV3-2) with TRBJ1-3, with D unclear. CDR3 length: 12 residues. Germline V lookup: CDR1 LGHDT, CDR2 YNNKEL (reference sequence). The V and J ends lost 1 base and 7 bases respectively, with 5 bases between them. CDR3 sequence: CASSQAVNTIYF. CDR3 nucleotides: TGTGCCAGCAGCCAAGCCGTGAACACCATATATTTT.

This sequence joins TRBV28 and TRBJ2-7; TRBD2 aligns across 8 bases. Germline V gene data show CDR1 as MDHEN and CDR2 as SYDVKM. V lost 6 bases, J lost 0 bases, and 7 bases stayed unmatched. CDR3 length: 15 amino acids. CDR3 loop: CASSRSGGSSYEQYF. CDR3 DNA sequence: TGTGCCAGCAGCCGAAGCGGGGGTAGCTCCTACGAGCAGTACTTC.

This rearrangement joins TRBV18 to TRBJ1-5; possible D gene TRBD1, 6 bases. The CDR3 sequence is 16 residues long. V was cut by 8 bases and J by 6 bases, with 23 bases left in between. Germline V gene lookup returns CDR1 KGHSH and CDR2 LQKENI. The CDR3 coding sequence is TGTGCCAGCCCCCGGGATCTACCAGGGGTCGGTCAGCCCCAGCATTTT. Its translation: CASPRDLPGVGQPQHF.

This clone showed up just once. The chain has TRBV6-6 and TRBJ2-1, with 8 bases fitting TRBD2. The J segment lost 13 bases and the V segment lost 0 bases, leaving 8 bases of the junction unmatched. Germline CDR1 reads MNHNY; CDR2 reads SVGAGI (reference sequence). The CDR3 has 14 residues. The CDR3 nucleotides are TGTGCCAGCAGTTACTCGATCGCGGGAGGAACTCAGTTCTTC. Protein sequence: CASSYSIAGGTQFF.

This chain joins TRBV7-3 and TRBJ1-2; 8 bases align to TRBD1. Germline trimming cut 1 base from V and 6 bases from J; bases unmatched to any gene: 4. CDR3 length equals 14 residues. Per germline, CDR1 SGHTA and CDR2 FQGTGA. CDR3 DNA sequence: TGTGCCAGCAGCTTAAATCGGGGACAGGATGGCTACACCTTC. Translating gives CASSLNRGQDGYTF.